The 12 T cell receptor beta chains below come from one sample, sequenced in a study of blood T cell repertoires in COVID-19. TCRdb's copy holds only in-frame clones and misses some; the assay was immunoSEQ multiplex PCR. The data show about 57,000 clones, approximately 81% seen once. The specimen was PBMCs or T cells enriched from blood (not recorded which). The origin of the receptors is a woman in her thirties or forties with acute COVID-19.

This clone showed up just a few times. The gene calls are TRBV11-2 and TRBJ2-5; a weak D match, TRBD1 (6 bases). V was shortened by 5 bases and J by 4 bases, with 23 bases between the two germline ends. From germline, CDR1 is SGHAT and CDR2 FQNNGV. The CDR3 has 17 amino acids. The CDR3 DNA reads TGTGCCAGCAGCCCACCTACAGGGACACATCGTCGAGAGACCCAGTACTTC. It specifies CASSPPTGTHRRETQYF.

This clone turned up a few times. This chain connects TRBV3-1 (or the pseudogene TRBV3-2) to TRBJ2-5; possibly TRBD2 for D (6 bases). CDR3 length: 14 residues. Germline V gene data show CDR1 as LGHDT and CDR2 as YNNKEL (reference sequence). V was cut by 4 bases and J by 0 bases, with 9 bases left in between. The DNA of the CDR3 is TGTGCCAGCAGCCGAGGGAGGAACCAAGAGACCCAGTACTTC. As protein: CASSRGRNQETQYF.

V gene TRBV9 combines with J gene TRBJ1-2, with 10 bases matching TRBD1. V was clipped by 0 bases and J by 10 bases; unmatched bases: 3. This CDR3 region has 13 residues. The germline CDR1 and CDR2 sequences are SGDLS and YYNGEE. The CDR3 DNA reads TGTGCCAGCAGCGTAGTGGGGACAGGGGACTACACCTTC. This codes for CASSVVGTGDYTF.

The chain uses TRBV5-6 and TRBJ2-3; D gene uncertain. From germline, CDR1 is SGHDT and CDR2 YYEEEE. CDR3 length: 13 amino acids. Trimming removed 6 bases at V and 2 bases at J, with 10 bases between. CDR3 DNA: TGTGCCAGCAATATCGGGTCCACAGATACGCAGTATTTT. As protein: CASNIGSTDTQYF.

V and J are TRBV7-9 and TRBJ2-1; 7 bases are a match to TRBD1. CDR3 length equals 17 residues. CDR1 is SEHNR and CDR2 is FQNEAQ in the germline V gene (reference sequence). The V segment lost 5 bases and the J segment 0 bases; nucleotides outside the gene matches: 10. The CDR3 nucleotides read TGTGCCAGCAGCCCCTCCCGACAGGGTAGCTCCTACAATGAGCAGTTCTTC. It codes for CASSPSRQGSSYNEQFF.

This chain's CDR3 is CASSIQGTVSGANVLTF. CDR3 DNA sequence: TGTGCCAGTAGTATACAGGGTACGGTCTCTGGGGCCAACGTCCTGACTTTC. The V gene is TRBV19, the J gene TRBJ2-6; a weak D match, TRBD1 (5 bases). Trimming shortened V by 2 bases and J by 0 bases, and 11 bases separated the two germline ends. The CDR3 has 17 residues. Looked up from germline, CDR1 is LNHDA and CDR2 is SQIVND (reference sequence).

The V gene is TRBV6-1, the J gene TRBJ2-7; D is unresolved. This CDR3 comprises 13 residues. V was clipped by 2 bases and J by 2 bases, with 7 bases between them. The germline CDR1 and CDR2 sequences are MNHNS and SASEGT. The CDR3 DNA reads as TGTGCCAGCAGTGAAAACAGAGCCTACGAGCAGTACGTC. Amino acids: CASSENRAYEQYV.

The V call is TRBV6-6, the J call TRBJ1-1; the D gene is possibly TRBD1 (6 bases). The CDR3 length is 11 residues. V lost 5 bases and J 8 bases, leaving 9 bases between the germline ends. Germline V gives CDR1 MNHNY, CDR2 SVGAGI (reference sequence). CDR3 DNA: TGTGCCAGCAGTCCCGGACAGGAAGCTTTCTTT. It yields the protein CASSPGQEAFF.

In nucleotides, the CDR3 is TGTGCCAGCAGTCCAGAGGGAGGGAATAATTCACCCCTCCACTTT. It codes for CASSPEGGNNSPLHF. The chain has TRBV27 and TRBJ1-6, with D unclear. The V and J ends lost 5 bases and 5 bases respectively, with 13 bases between them. CDR1 and CDR2 (germline): MNHEY, SMNVEV (reference sequence). The CDR3 sequence is 15 residues long.

The rearrangement uses TRBV28 and TRBJ1-4; 9 bases fit TRBD1. Losses at the gene ends were 3 bases for V and 8 bases for J; bases not matched to a gene: 7. CDR3 length equals 15 residues. Germline V gene sequence: CDR1 MDHEN, CDR2 SYDVKM. The CDR3 nucleotides read TGTGCCAGCAGTTTCCTGGACAGGGGCGGAGAAAAACTGTTTTTT. It specifies CASSFLDRGGEKLFF.

The chain carries TRBV28 and TRBJ1-2, with TRBD1 matching over 7 bases. The CDR3 covers 15 residues. The ends lost 6 bases at V and 0 bases at J; junction bases unmatched: 7. In germline, CDR1 is MDHEN, CDR2 SYDVKM. CDR3 bases: TGTGCCAGCAGACTTGGGGGACAGACTAACTATGGCTACACCTTC. It encodes CASRLGGQTNYGYTF.

CDR3 sequence reads: CSASSARGNEQFF. DNA for the CDR3: TGCAGTGCTAGTTCGGCCCGGGGCAATGAGCAGTTCTTC. The chain employs TRBV20-1 and TRBJ2-1, with D possibly being TRBD2 (5 bases). V lost 3 bases to trimming and J lost 6 bases, with 12 bases between them. Germline CDR1 DFQATT, CDR2 SNEGSKA (reference sequence). The CDR3 length is 13 residues.